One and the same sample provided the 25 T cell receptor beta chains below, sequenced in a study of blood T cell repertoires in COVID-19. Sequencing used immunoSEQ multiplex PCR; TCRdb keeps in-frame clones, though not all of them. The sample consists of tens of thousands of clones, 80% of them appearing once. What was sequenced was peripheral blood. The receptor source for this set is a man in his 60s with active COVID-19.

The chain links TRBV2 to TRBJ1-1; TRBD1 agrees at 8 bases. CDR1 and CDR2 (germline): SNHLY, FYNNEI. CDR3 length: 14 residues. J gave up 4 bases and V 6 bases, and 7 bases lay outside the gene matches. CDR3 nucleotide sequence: TGTGCCAGCAGCAACCTACAGGGGGTCACTGAAGCTTTCTTT. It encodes CASSNLQGVTEAFF.

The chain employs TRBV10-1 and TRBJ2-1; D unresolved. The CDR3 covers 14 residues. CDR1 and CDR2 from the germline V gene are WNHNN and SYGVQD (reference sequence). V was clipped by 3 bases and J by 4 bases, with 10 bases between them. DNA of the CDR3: TGCGCCAGCAGTGAAGGTCTAGTGTACAATGAGCAGTTCTTC. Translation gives CASSEGLVYNEQFF.

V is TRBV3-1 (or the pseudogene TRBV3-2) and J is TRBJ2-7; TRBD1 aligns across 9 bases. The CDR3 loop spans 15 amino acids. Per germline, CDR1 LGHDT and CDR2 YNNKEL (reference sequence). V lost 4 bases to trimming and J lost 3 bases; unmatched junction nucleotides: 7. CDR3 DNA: TGTGCCAGCAGCCCTTTAGGGACAGGGATCTACGAGCAGTACTTC. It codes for CASSPLGTGIYEQYF.

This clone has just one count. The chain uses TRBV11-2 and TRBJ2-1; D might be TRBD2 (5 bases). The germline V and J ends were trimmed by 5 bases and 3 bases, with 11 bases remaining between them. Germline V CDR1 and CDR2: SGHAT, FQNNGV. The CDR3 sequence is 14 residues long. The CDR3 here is CASSTAAGYNEQFF. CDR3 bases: TGTGCCAGCAGCACCGCCGCGGGCTACAATGAGCAGTTCTTC.

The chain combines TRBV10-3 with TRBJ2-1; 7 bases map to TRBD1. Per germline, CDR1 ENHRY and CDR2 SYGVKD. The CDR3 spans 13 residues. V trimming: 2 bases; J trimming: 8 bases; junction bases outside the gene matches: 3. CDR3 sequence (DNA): TGTGCCATCAGTGAGGGCAGGGGGTATGAGCAGTTCTTC. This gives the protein CAISEGRGYEQFF.

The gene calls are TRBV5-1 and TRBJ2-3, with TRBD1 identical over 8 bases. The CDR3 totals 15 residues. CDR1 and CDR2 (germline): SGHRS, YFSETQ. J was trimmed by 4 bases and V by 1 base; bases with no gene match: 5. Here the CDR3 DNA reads TGCGCCAGCAGCTTGATAGGACAGGGCGCAGATACGCAGTATTTT. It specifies CASSLIGQGADTQYF.

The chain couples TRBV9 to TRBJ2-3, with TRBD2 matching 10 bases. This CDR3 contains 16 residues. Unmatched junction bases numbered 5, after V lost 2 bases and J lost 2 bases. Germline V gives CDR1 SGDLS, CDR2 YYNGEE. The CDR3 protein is CASSVGLADNTDTQYF. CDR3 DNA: TGTGCCAGCAGCGTCGGACTAGCGGATAACACAGATACGCAGTATTTT.

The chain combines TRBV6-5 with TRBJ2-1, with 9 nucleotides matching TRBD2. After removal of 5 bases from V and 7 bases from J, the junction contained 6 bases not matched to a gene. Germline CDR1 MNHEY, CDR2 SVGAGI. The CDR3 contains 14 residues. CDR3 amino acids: CASSPGLASNEQFF. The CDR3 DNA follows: TGTGCCAGCAGTCCCGGACTAGCGAGTAATGAGCAGTTCTTC.

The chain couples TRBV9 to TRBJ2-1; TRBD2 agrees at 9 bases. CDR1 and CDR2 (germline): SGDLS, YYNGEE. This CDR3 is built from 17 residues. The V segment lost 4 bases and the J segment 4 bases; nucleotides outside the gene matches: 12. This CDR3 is CASSPRGLAGIYNEQFF. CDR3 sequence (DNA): TGTGCCAGCAGCCCCCGAGGGCTAGCGGGAATATACAATGAGCAGTTCTTC.

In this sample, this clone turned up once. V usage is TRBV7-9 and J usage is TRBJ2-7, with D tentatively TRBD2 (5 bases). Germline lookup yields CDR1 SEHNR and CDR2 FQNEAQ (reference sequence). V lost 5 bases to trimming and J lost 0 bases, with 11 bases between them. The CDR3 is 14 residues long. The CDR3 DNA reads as TGTGCCAGCAGCCGGGGAGCGACCTCCTACGAGCAGTACTTC. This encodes CASSRGATSYEQYF.

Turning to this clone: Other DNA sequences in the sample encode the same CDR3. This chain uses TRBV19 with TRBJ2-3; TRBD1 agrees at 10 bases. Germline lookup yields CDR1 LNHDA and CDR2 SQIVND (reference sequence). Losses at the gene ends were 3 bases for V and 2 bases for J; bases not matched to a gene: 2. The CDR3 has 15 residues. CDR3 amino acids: CASSIGTGATDTQYF. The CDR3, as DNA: TGTGCCAGTAGTATTGGGACAGGGGCCACAGATACGCAGTATTTT. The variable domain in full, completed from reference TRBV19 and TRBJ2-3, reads DGGITQSPKYLFRKEGQNVTLSCEQNLNHDAMYWYRQDPGQGLRLIYYSQIVNDFQKGDIAEGYSVSREKKESFPLTVTSAQKNPTAFYLCASSIGTGATDTQYFGPGTRLTVL.

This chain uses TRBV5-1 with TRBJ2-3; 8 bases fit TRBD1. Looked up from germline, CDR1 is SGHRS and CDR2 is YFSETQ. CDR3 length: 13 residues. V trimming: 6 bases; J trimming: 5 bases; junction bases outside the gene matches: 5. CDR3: CASTRTGLDTQYF. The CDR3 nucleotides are TGCGCCAGCACCCGGACAGGGTTAGATACGCAGTATTTT.

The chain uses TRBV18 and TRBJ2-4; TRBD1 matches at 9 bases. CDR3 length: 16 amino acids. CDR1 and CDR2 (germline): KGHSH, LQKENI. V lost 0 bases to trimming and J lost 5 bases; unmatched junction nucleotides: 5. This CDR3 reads CASSPPGQGNQNIQYF. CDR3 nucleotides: TGTGCCAGCTCACCACCCGGACAGGGGAATCAAAACATTCAGTACTTC.

This CDR3 reads CASSIGTGYEQYF. The CDR3 DNA sequence: TGTGCCAGCAGCATCGGGACAGGCTACGAGCAGTACTTC. V and J are TRBV9 and TRBJ2-7; the match to TRBD1 covers 8 bases. CDR1 is SGDLS and CDR2 is YYNGEE in the germline V gene. The CDR3 has 13 residues. With V trimmed by 4 bases and J by 3 bases, 3 bases remained unmatched.

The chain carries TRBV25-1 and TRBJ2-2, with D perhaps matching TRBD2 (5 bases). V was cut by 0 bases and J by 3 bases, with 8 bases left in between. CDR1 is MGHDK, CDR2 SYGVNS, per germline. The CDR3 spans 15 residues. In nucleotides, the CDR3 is TGTGCCAGCAGTGAATATATCGGGGACACCGGGGAGCTGTTTTTT. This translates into CASSEYIGDTGELFF.

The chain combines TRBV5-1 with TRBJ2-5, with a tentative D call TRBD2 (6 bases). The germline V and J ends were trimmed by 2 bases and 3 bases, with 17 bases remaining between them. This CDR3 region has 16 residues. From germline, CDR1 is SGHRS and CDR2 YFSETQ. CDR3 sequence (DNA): TGCGCCAGCAGCTTAGCGGGCCCCAACCCCGAAGAGACCCAGTACTTC. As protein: CASSLAGPNPEETQYF. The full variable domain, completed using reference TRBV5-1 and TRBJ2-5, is KAGVTQTPRYLIKTRGQQVTLSCSPISGHRSVSWYQQTPGQGLQFLFEYFSETQRNKGNFPGRFSGRQFSNSRSEMNVSTLELGDSALYLCASSLAGPNPEETQYFGPGTRLLVL.

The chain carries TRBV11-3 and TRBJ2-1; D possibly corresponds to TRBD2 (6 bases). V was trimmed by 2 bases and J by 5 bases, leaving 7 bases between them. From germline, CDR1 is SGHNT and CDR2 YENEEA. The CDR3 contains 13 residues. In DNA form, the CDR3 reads TGTGCCAGCAGCTTATCGGGGGACAATGAGCAGTTCTTC. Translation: CASSLSGDNEQFF.

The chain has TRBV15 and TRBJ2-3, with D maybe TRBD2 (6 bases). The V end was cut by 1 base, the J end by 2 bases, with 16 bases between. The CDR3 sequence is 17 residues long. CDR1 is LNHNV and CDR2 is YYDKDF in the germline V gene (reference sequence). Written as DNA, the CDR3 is TGTGCCACCAGCAGAGGGAGGGGTCCGGGCTCCACAGATACGCAGTATTTT. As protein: CATSRGRGPGSTDTQYF.

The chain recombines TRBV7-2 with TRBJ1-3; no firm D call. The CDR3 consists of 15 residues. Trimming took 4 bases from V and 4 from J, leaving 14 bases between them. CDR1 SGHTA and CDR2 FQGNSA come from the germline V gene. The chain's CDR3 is CASSSGHWEGNTIYF. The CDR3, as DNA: TGTGCCAGCAGCTCGGGCCACTGGGAGGGAAACACCATATATTTT.

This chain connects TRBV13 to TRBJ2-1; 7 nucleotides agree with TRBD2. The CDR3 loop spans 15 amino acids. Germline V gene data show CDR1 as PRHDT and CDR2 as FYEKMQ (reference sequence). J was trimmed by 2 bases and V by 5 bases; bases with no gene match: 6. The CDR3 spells CASSLSSGPYNEQFF. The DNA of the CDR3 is TGTGCCAGCAGCCTCTCTAGCGGCCCCTACAATGAGCAGTTCTTC.

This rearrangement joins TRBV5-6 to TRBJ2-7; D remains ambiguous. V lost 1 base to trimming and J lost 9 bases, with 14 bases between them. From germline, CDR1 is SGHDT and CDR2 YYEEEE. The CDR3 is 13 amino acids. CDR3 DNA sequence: TGTGCCAGCAGCTTGTCGCCGAGCACAGCGCAGTACTTC. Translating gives CASSLSPSTAQYF.

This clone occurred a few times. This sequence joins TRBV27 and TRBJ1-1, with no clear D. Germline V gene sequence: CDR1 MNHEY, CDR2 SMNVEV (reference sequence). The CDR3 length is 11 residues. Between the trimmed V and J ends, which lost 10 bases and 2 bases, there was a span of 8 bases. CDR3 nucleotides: TGTGCCACTAGAACCAACACTGAAGCTTTCTTT. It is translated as CATRTNTEAFF.

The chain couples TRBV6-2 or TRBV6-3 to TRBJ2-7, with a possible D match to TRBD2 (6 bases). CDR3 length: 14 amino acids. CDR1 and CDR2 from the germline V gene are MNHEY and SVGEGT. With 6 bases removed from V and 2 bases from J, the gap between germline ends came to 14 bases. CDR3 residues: CASSPDYSPYEQYF. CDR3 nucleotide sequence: TGTGCCAGCAGCCCGGACTATTCCCCCTACGAGCAGTACTTC.

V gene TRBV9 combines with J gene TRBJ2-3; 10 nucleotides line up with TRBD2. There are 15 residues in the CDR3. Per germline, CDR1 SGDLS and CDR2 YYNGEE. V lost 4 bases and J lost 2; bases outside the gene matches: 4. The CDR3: CASSIGLADTDTQYF. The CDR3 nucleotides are TGTGCCAGCAGCATCGGACTAGCGGACACAGATACGCAGTATTTT.

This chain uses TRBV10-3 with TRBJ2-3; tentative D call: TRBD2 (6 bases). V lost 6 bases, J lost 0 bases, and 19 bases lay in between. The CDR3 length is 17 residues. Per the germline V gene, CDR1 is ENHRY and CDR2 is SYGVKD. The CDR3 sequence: CAIRTDGRTPSTDTQYF. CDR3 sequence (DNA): TGTGCCATCAGGACAGATGGGAGGACACCTAGCACAGATACGCAGTATTTT.